This TCR beta chain is from a study of T cell changes during pregnancy in multiple sclerosis. Per germline, CDR1 MNHNS and CDR2 SASEGT. J lost 2 bases, V lost 6 bases, and 5 bases had no gene match. The CDR3 covers 14 residues. The table came from immunoSEQ multiplex PCR; TCRdb's copy has only in-frame clones and leaves some out. This table has fewer than 85,000 clones, around nine tenths appearing once. The sequence was obtained from a female donor with multiple sclerosis, enrolled in a pregnancy study. The V and J genes are TRBV6-1 and TRBJ1-1, with 8 bases lining up with TRBD1. The sequencing used peripheral blood, collected before pregnancy. The CDR3 region is CASRMTGVNTEAFF. CDR3 bases: TGTGCCAGCAGAATGACAGGGGTCAACACTGAAGCTTTCTTT.